This TCR beta chain stems from a study of blood T cell repertoires in COVID-19. Overall study: The origin of the acute and convalescent COVID-19 samples was the United States, Italy and Spain. Nucleic acid was either cDNA or gDNA, and it came from T cells, B-cell-depleted T cells, or PBMCs.

The CDR3 sequence is 15 residues long. CDR1 is SGHRS and CDR2 is YFSETQ in the germline V gene. V was pared by 4 bases and J by 10 bases, with 10 bases of the junction left unmatched. In the original analysis: It was from reference gene primer amplification that nucleated cell counts were estimated. Method: immunoSEQ multiplex PCR; TCRdb's copy keeps in-frame clones and lacks some. That table is the source of V, J and clone size, and D and trimming were worked out from the DNA. The data hold about 99,000 clones, with around 84% observed a single time. The chain is built from TRBV5-1 and TRBJ2-1; 11 nucleotides line up with TRBD2. The sequencing sample was made of peripheral blood. The TCR comes from a man aged 65 to 79 with active or convalescent COVID-19. The CDR3 DNA is TGCGCCAGCAGCCTTAGCGGGGGGGCCGTTTTGGAGCAGTTCTTC. Its protein product is CASSLSGGAVLEQFF.